This T cell receptor (beta chain) was identified during a study of shared clonotypes between healthy human individuals. Replicate PCRs run on sorted subsets employed approximately 180 ng DNA, approximately 30,000 T cell genomes. Profiled with immunoSEQ multiplex PCR; TCRdb holds only in-frame clones, not every one. The data contain about 1 million clones, approximately 72% of them singletons. The investigators split CD4+ cells into a CD45RA+ naive subset and a CD45RA-negative memory subset. A word on this clone: Its target is not known.

Findings and caveats of the study: The small donor group covered limited genetic and exposure diversity.

The CDR3 totals 12 residues. Germline CDR1 is GTSNPN and CDR2 is SVGIG (reference sequence). V was cut by 1 base and J by 9 bases, with 11 bases left in between. The sequenced sample consisted of memory CD4+ T cells sorted from blood. Subset here: CD45RA-negative fraction. This chain uses TRBV30 with TRBJ2-3, with D possibly matching TRBD1 (6 bases). The TCR comes from a man aged 18-30 years in good health. DNA for the CDR3: TGTGCCTGGAGTGGAGGGGGACGGACGCAGTATTTT. Protein product: CAWSGGGRTQYF.